These 26 T cell receptor beta chains came from one sample sequenced in a study of cytomegalovirus exposure and HLA in healthy donors. The primer mix had 60 Vbeta and 13 Jbeta primers. Using immunoSEQ multiplex PCR, the repertoire was profiled, and TCRdb retains in-frame clones only, with some absent. Of about 93,000 clones listed, less than 80% are singletons. Sequenced sample: PBMCs. The origin of the receptors is a boy between 10 and 17 years old in good health and CMV-seropositive.

The genes are TRBV10-3 and TRBJ2-1; D possibly corresponds to TRBD2 (6 bases). V dropped 6 bases and J dropped 2 bases, with 17 bases sitting between them. Germline loops: CDR1 ENHRY, CDR2 SYGVKD. The CDR3 is 16 residues long. The CDR3: CAIRPPVSGAYNEQFF. The CDR3 nucleotides read TGTGCCATCAGGCCCCCCGTTAGCGGAGCCTACAATGAGCAGTTCTTC.

The rearrangement joins TRBV19 to TRBJ1-2; 7 bases align to TRBD1. Looked up from germline, CDR1 is LNHDA and CDR2 is SQIVND (reference sequence). Unmatched junction bases numbered 4, after V lost 3 bases and J lost 0 bases. The CDR3 sequence is 15 residues long. The CDR3 DNA follows: TGTGCCAGTAGTATCGGGACAGCTTCTAACTATGGCTACACCTTC. This codes for CASSIGTASNYGYTF.

The V gene is TRBV6-6, the J gene TRBJ2-7, with D maybe TRBD2 (6 bases). The CDR3 covers 13 residues. Germline assignment: CDR1 MNHNY and CDR2 SVGAGI (reference sequence). Trimming took off 4 bases at V and 6 bases at J, with 13 bases between the two ends. In DNA form, the CDR3 reads TGTGCCAGCAGTTCCCGACCCGGGGGCGAGCAGTACTTC. It specifies CASSSRPGGEQYF.

The CDR3, as DNA: TGTGCCAGCAGCGCCGGGTTCCGGAACACTGAAGCTTTCTTT. It yields the protein CASSAGFRNTEAFF. The chain recombines TRBV9 with TRBJ1-1; no firm D call. Trimming took off 3 bases at V and 1 base at J, with 10 bases between the two ends. Per germline, CDR1 SGDLS and CDR2 YYNGEE. The CDR3 sequence is 14 residues long.

This clone was seen more than once but under ten times. The chain couples TRBV30 to TRBJ2-2; 9 bases are shared with TRBD1. Looked up from germline, CDR1 is GTSNPN and CDR2 is SVGIG (reference sequence). V shed 3 bases and J 3 bases; nucleotides not matched to a gene: 5. The CDR3 length is 15 residues. CDR3 DNA sequence: TGTGCCTGGAGCTACCGGGACAGGGACACCGGGGAGCTGTTTTTT. Translation: CAWSYRDRDTGELFF.

The chain couples TRBV30 to TRBJ2-1, with 14 bases identical to TRBD2. J lost 9 bases, V lost 4 bases, and 8 bases had no gene match. The CDR3 length is 15 residues. Germline CDR1 GTSNPN, CDR2 SVGIG (reference sequence). This CDR3 is CAWITGTSGGGEQFF. The CDR3, as DNA: TGTGCCTGGATCACCGGGACTAGCGGGGGTGGTGAGCAGTTCTTC.

A few counts support this clone. V gene TRBV7-9 combines with J gene TRBJ2-6; possibly TRBD1 for D (6 bases). This CDR3 comprises 16 residues. V lost 2 bases, J lost 0 bases, and 8 bases lay in between. The germline V gene has CDR1 SEHNR and CDR2 FQNEAQ (reference sequence). The CDR3 here is CASSLKQGSGANVLTF. The CDR3 bases are TGTGCCAGCAGCTTAAAACAGGGCTCTGGGGCCAACGTCCTGACTTTC.

The chain combines TRBV12-5 with TRBJ2-1; D not certain. The V gene lost 3 bases and the J gene lost 3 bases, with 24 bases spanning the gap. CDR3 length: 19 residues. Germline CDR1 is LGHNT and CDR2 is FRNRAP. CDR3 nucleotide sequence: TGTGCTAGTGGTTTTGCGGTAATCCCAGTGCCCTACTACTACAATGAGCAGTTCTTC. This gives the protein CASGFAVIPVPYYYNEQFF.

V gene TRBV9 combines with J gene TRBJ2-2; no clear D. The ends were cut back, 4 bases at V and 2 bases at J, with 3 bases in the middle. The germline V gene has CDR1 SGDLS and CDR2 YYNGEE. This CDR3 region has 12 residues. CDR3 sequence: CASSLNTGELFF. In nucleotides, the CDR3 is TGTGCCAGCAGCTTAAACACCGGGGAGCTGTTTTTT.

The chain links TRBV30 to TRBJ2-1; D may be TRBD1 (6 bases). There are 16 residues in the CDR3. V gave up 1 base and J gave up 8 bases, with 21 bases separating them. Germline V gives CDR1 GTSNPN, CDR2 SVGIG (reference sequence). The CDR3, as DNA: TGTGCCTGGAGTGCCCCGGCCACCTCAAAGGGGGATGAGCAGTTCTTC. It encodes CAWSAPATSKGDEQFF.

V and J are TRBV6-4 and TRBJ2-2, with TRBD1 matching 9 bases. V trimming: 6 bases; J trimming: 6 bases; junction bases outside the gene matches: 5. CDR1 is MRHNA, CDR2 SNTAGT, per germline. The CDR3 runs 14 residues. This CDR3 is CASSLDRGAGELFF. The CDR3 coding sequence is TGTGCCAGCAGCTTGGACAGGGGCGCCGGGGAGCTGTTTTTT.

The rearrangement uses TRBV5-1 and TRBJ1-2; 10 bases align to TRBD1. The CDR3 runs to 15 residues. V lost 5 bases and J lost 4; bases outside the gene matches: 8. Germline CDR1 reads SGHRS; CDR2 reads YFSETQ. This CDR3 reads CASSPGTGDTYGYTF. In DNA, the CDR3 is TGCGCCAGCAGTCCTGGGACAGGGGATACCTATGGCTACACCTTC. Filled out from reference TRBV5-1 and TRBJ1-2, the complete variable domain reads KAGVTQTPRYLIKTRGQQVTLSCSPISGHRSVSWYQQTPGQGLQFLFEYFSETQRNKGNFPGRFSGRQFSNSRSEMNVSTLELGDSALYLCASSPGTGDTYGYTFGSGTRLTVV.

Only one count was recorded for this clone. A read error may produce the germline difference seen at one junction end. The chain carries TRBV7-7 and TRBJ2-1, with 7 bases that match TRBD2. CDR3 length equals 14 residues. Germline values: CDR1 SSHAT, CDR2 FNYEAQ (reference sequence). For the CDR3, the DNA is TGTGCTAGCAGCTTAGACGGGAGGTCGGATGAGCAGTTCTTC. Its protein is CASSLDGRSDEQFF.

The V and J genes are TRBV27 and TRBJ1-1, with 8 positions matching TRBD1. V was pared by 8 bases and J by 9 bases, with 11 bases of the junction left unmatched. The CDR3 contains 13 residues. From germline, CDR1 is MNHEY and CDR2 SMNVEV (reference sequence). CDR3 amino acids: CASGVDRGRQAFF. Here the CDR3 DNA reads TGTGCCAGCGGGGTAGACAGGGGACGCCAAGCTTTCTTT.

This clone was picked up one time. The chain couples TRBV6-6 to TRBJ2-7; TRBD1 might be the D (6 bases). This CDR3 has 14 amino acids. The V gene lost 5 bases and the J gene lost 2 bases, with 13 bases spanning the gap. The germline V gene has CDR1 MNHNY and CDR2 SVGAGI (reference sequence). CDR3 coding DNA: TGTGCCAGCAGTCTCACCGGGACAACCTACGAGCAGTACTTC. It yields the protein CASSLTGTTYEQYF.

This chain links TRBV7-8 with TRBJ1-1; 11 bases are shared with TRBD1. Germline values: CDR1 SGHVS, CDR2 FQNEAQ. V shed 5 bases and J 6 bases; nucleotides not matched to a gene: 14. The CDR3 sequence is 17 residues long. The CDR3 reads CASSIPPGQGDLSEAFF. CDR3 DNA sequence: TGTGCCAGCAGCATCCCTCCGGGACAGGGGGATCTGTCTGAAGCTTTCTTT.

To note about this clone: At one end the junction does not follow the germline gene, possibly because of a read error. V usage is TRBV4-1 and J usage is TRBJ2-5; tentatively, D is TRBD2 (5 bases). The CDR3 contains 15 residues. Germline CDR1 reads MGHRA; CDR2 reads YSYEKL. In nucleotides, the CDR3 is TGTGCCAGCAGCCAAGATGGAGTGGGAGAAGAGACCCAGTACTTC. Translated: CASSQDGVGEETQYF.

This chain links TRBV27 with TRBJ2-7; weak D call: TRBD1 (6 bases). The CDR3 loop spans 15 amino acids. V lost 3 bases to trimming and J lost 1 base, with 13 bases between them. Looked up from germline, CDR1 is MNHEY and CDR2 is SMNVEV (reference sequence). The CDR3 here is CASSLGHTRSYEQYF. The CDR3 DNA reads as TGTGCCAGCAGTTTGGGACATACGAGATCCTACGAGCAGTACTTC.

The chain couples TRBV12-2 to TRBJ2-5; no DNA check was done on the table's D call, TRBD2. TRBV12-2 is shown as a pseudogene. There are 17 residues in the CDR3. The CDR3 coding sequence is TGTGCAAGTCGCTTTCCCGGGACTAGCGGGAGCTGCGAGACCCAGTACTTC. Amino acids: CASRFPGTSGSCETQYF.

This clone was seen a few times. V gene TRBV10-1 combines with J gene TRBJ1-2; 7 bases line up with TRBD1. There are 12 residues in the CDR3. The V gene's germline CDR1 is WNHNN and CDR2 SYGVQD (reference sequence). Trimming removed 8 bases from V and 7 bases from J; junction bases left unmatched: 7. CDR3 protein: CASGNRGLGYTF. The CDR3 coding sequence is TGCGCCAGCGGTAACAGGGGCCTTGGCTACACCTTC.

V gene TRBV29-1 combines with J gene TRBJ1-4, with a possible D match to TRBD1 (6 bases). Deletions cut 7 bases from V and 5 bases from J, with 14 bases between. This CDR3 has 13 residues. Germline V lookup: CDR1 SQVTM, CDR2 ANQGSEA. CDR3 DNA sequence: TGCAGCGCAAAGGACAGCCGAAATGAAAAACTGTTTTTT. Its protein is CSAKDSRNEKLFF.

The chain links TRBV2 to TRBJ1-1, with 9 positions matching TRBD1. With V trimmed by 6 bases and J by 5 bases, 7 bases remained unmatched. Germline V gene lookup returns CDR1 SNHLY and CDR2 FYNNEI. The CDR3 totals 14 residues. The CDR3 coding sequence is TGTGCCAGCAGAGGGACAGGGTGGAGGACTGAAGCTTTCTTT. Protein product: CASRGTGWRTEAFF.

This clone has just one count. V is TRBV5-6 and J is TRBJ2-7, with D perhaps matching TRBD1 (5 bases). The CDR3 runs to 11 residues. V was trimmed by 2 bases and J by 9 bases, leaving 9 bases between them. CDR1 is SGHDT, CDR2 YYEEEE, per germline. The DNA for the CDR3 is TGTGCCAGCAGCTTTCAGGGTGGGCAGTACTTC. Residues: CASSFQGGQYF.

This chain uses TRBV5-1 with TRBJ2-4; weak D call: TRBD1 (6 bases). V lost 1 base to trimming and J lost 5 bases, with 10 bases between them. Germline V CDR1 and CDR2: SGHRS, YFSETQ. The CDR3 consists of 14 residues. The CDR3 protein is CASSLTGWENIQYF. The CDR3 DNA reads TGCGCCAGCAGCTTGACAGGGTGGGAAAACATTCAGTACTTC.

The V gene is TRBV9, the J gene TRBJ2-2; TRBD1 matches 8 bases. This CDR3 comprises 17 residues. Germline V lookup: CDR1 SGDLS, CDR2 YYNGEE. The V gene end was trimmed by 0 bases and the J gene end by 5 bases; junction bases not matched to a gene: 9. The CDR3, as DNA: TGTGCCAGCAGCGTAGGATATTTGACAGGGGCGACCGGGGAGCTGTTTTTT. It specifies CASSVGYLTGATGELFF.

The J gene is TRBJ2-5, the V gene TRBV5-4, with 10 bases matching TRBD2. There are 15 residues in the CDR3. Looked up from germline, CDR1 is SGHNT and CDR2 is YYREEE (reference sequence). V shed 4 bases and J 0 bases; nucleotides not matched to a gene: 3. The CDR3 DNA reads as TGTGCCAGCAGCACTAGCGGGGCTAACCAAGAGACCCAGTACTTC. This codes for CASSTSGANQETQYF.